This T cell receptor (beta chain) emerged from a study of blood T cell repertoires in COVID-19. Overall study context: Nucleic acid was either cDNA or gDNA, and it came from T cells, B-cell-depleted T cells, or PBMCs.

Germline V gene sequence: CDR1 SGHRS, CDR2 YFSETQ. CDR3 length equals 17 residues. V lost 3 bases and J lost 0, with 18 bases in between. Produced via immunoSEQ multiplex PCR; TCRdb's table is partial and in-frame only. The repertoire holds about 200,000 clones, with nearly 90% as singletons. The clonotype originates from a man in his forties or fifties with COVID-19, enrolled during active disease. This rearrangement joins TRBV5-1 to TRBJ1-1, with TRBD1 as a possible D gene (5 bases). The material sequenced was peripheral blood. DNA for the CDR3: TGCGCCAGCAGCTGGGGCAGTTTCCCACCCATGAACACTGAAGCTTTCTTT. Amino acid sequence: CASSWGSFPPMNTEAFF.